These T cell receptor beta chains were read from a single sample in a study of regulatory dendritic cells for organ transplantation. Sequencing used immunoSEQ multiplex PCR; TCRdb keeps in-frame clones, though not all of them. The data hold some 29,000 clones, with about four fifths observed a single time. Material for sequencing was naive CD4+ T cells from blood. The receptors here all came from a human donor in good health. CDR3s include the opening cysteine and the closing phenylalanine or tryptophan. The D gene is left open where the match is weak. The size entry is marked missing in some rows and otherwise reads once, few, many or a size class.

v_call: TRBV5-4
clone_size: few
d_call: NA
j_call: TRBJ2-1
cdr3_aa: CASSLRLLYNEQFF
cdr3_nt: TGTGCCAGCAGCTTGAGACTACTTTACAATGAGCAGTTCTTC

v_call: TRBV7-2
clone_size: NA
d_call: NA
j_call: TRBJ1-4
cdr3_aa: CASSPSRGFNEKLFF
cdr3_nt: TGTGCCAGCAGCCCGAGCCGGGGATTTAATGAAAAACTGTTTTTT

v_call: TRBV25-1
clone_size: once
d_call: TRBD2
j_call: TRBJ2-5
cdr3_aa: CASSDPGGGQETQYF
cdr3_nt: TGTGCCAGCAGTGACCCCGGGGGAGGGCAAGAGACCCAGTACTTC

v_call: TRBV5-4
clone_size: once
d_call: TRBD1
j_call: TRBJ1-3
cdr3_aa: CASSLMDRGFSGNTIYF
cdr3_nt: TGTGCCAGCAGCTTGATGGACAGGGGATTCTCTGGAAACACCATATATTTT

v_call: TRBV7-2
clone_size: NA
d_call: TRBD2
j_call: TRBJ2-3
cdr3_aa: CASSFGGAPDTQYF
cdr3_nt: TGTGCCAGCAGCTTCGGGGGGGCCCCAGATACGCAGTATTTT

v_call: TRBV4-1
clone_size: NA
d_call: NA
j_call: TRBJ1-1
cdr3_aa: CASSLRGMDTEAFF
cdr3_nt: TGCGCCAGCAGCCTCCGGGGAATGGACACTGAAGCTTTCTTT

v_call: TRBV15
clone_size: NA
d_call: TRBD2
j_call: TRBJ2-7
cdr3_aa: CATSKKLLTGTSGGPYEQYF
cdr3_nt: TGTGCCACCAGCAAGAAATTGTTAACCGGGACTAGCGGGGGGCCTTACGAGCAGTACTTC

v_call: TRBV4-2
clone_size: NA
d_call: TRBD1
j_call: TRBJ1-2
cdr3_aa: CASSQPQGEEGYTF
cdr3_nt: TGTGCCAGCAGCCAACCCCAGGGGGAGGAAGGCTACACCTTC

v_call: TRBV5-6
clone_size: once
d_call: TRBD2
j_call: TRBJ2-7
cdr3_aa: CASSLMVSGGSFSSYEQYF
cdr3_nt: TGTGCCAGCAGCTTGATGGTTAGCGGGGGATCGTTCAGCTCCTACGAGCAGTACTTC

v_call: TRBV7-2
clone_size: NA
d_call: NA
j_call: TRBJ1-5
cdr3_aa: CASTLGQTQPQHF
cdr3_nt: TGTGCCAGCACCCTAGGTCAGACCCAGCCCCAGCATTTT

v_call: TRBV19
clone_size: NA
d_call: TRBD1
j_call: TRBJ2-2
cdr3_aa: CASTLWTGGTGELFF
cdr3_nt: TGTGCCAGTACCCTCTGGACAGGGGGCACCGGGGAGCTGTTTTTT

v_call: TRBV9
clone_size: few
d_call: NA
j_call: TRBJ2-2
cdr3_aa: CASSLSPEAGELFF
cdr3_nt: TGTGCCAGCAGCTTGTCCCCGGAGGCCGGGGAGCTGTTTTTT

v_call: TRBV10-3
clone_size: once
d_call: TRBD2
j_call: TRBJ2-3
cdr3_aa: CAISVGRGDTQYF
cdr3_nt: TGTGCCATCAGTGTGGGGCGGGGGGATACGCAGTATTTT

v_call: TRBV18
clone_size: NA
d_call: TRBD2
j_call: TRBJ2-5
cdr3_aa: CASSPPAGGNAAETQYF
cdr3_nt: TGTGCCAGCTCGCCCCCGGCGGGGGGGAACGCCGCAGAGACCCAGTACTTC

v_call: TRBV2
clone_size: few
d_call: TRBD1
j_call: TRBJ1-5
cdr3_aa: CASRYTGEGQPQHF
cdr3_nt: TGTGCCAGCAGGTACACAGGGGAAGGTCAGCCCCAGCATTTT

v_call: TRBV5-1
clone_size: few
d_call: NA
j_call: TRBJ1-4
cdr3_aa: CASSFQATNEKLFF
cdr3_nt: TGCGCCAGCAGCTTCCAGGCAACTAATGAAAAACTGTTTTTT

v_call: TRBV4-3
clone_size: few
d_call: NA
j_call: TRBJ1-4
cdr3_aa: CASSQEPRRGEKLFF
cdr3_nt: TGCGCCAGCAGCCAAGAACCACGGAGGGGAGAAAAACTGTTTTTT

v_call: TRBV5-1
clone_size: NA
d_call: NA
j_call: TRBJ1-4
cdr3_aa: CASGVGVEGNEKLFF
cdr3_nt: TGCGCCAGCGGCGTGGGGGTAGAGGGTAATGAAAAACTGTTTTTT

v_call: TRBV7-9
clone_size: NA
d_call: NA
j_call: TRBJ1-6
cdr3_aa: CASSLSEAWNSPLHF
cdr3_nt: TGTGCCAGCAGCTTATCGGAGGCATGGAATTCACCCCTCCACTTT

v_call: TRBV6-1
clone_size: few
d_call: NA
j_call: TRBJ2-7
cdr3_aa: CASSGEVVQNF
cdr3_nt: TGTGCCAGCAGTGGAGAGGTTGTGCAGAACTTC